The clone carrying this T cell receptor beta chain has only a few counts. Amplified TCR beta CDR3 regions came from RNA transcripts. Primed by the HTBI set, a first-round RT-PCR was run on the TCR CDR3. TCRdb reanalysed the multiplex PCR reads using MiXCR and keeps one entry per CDR3 protein. This sample has approximately 260,000 distinct CDR3 sequences, with about 15% found just once. This sample was included in a study of T cells in Graves' hyperthyroidism and ophthalmopathy. Exclusions: uncontrolled infection, other autoimmune disease, pregnancy, lactation. This TCR was recovered from a woman in her forties or fifties with Graves' hyperthyroidism that later progressed to Graves' ophthalmopathy. Material: blood.

The CDR3 reads CASSYSGNSNQPQHF. DNA for the CDR3: TGTGCCAGCAGTTACTCGGGGAATAGCAATCAGCCCCAGCATTTT. This chain joins TRBV6-5 and TRBJ1-5; D gene uncertain. V shed 0 bases and J shed 0 bases, with 6 bases lying between them. Germline V gene lookup returns CDR1 MNHEY and CDR2 SVGAGI. The CDR3 has 15 amino acids.